This T cell receptor (beta chain) derives from a study of blood T cell repertoires in COVID-19. Original processing notes: Estimated nucleated cell counts came from reference gene primer amplification. Profiling relied on immunoSEQ multiplex PCR, and the TCRdb table lists in-frame clones only, not all of them. V and J calls and clone size are those listed in that table; D and trimming were worked out from the DNA. The sample holds about 350,000 clones, about nine tenths seen once. The CDR3 totals 14 residues. Looked up from germline, CDR1 is SSHAT and CDR2 is FNYEAQ (reference sequence). V lost 5 bases and J lost 4, with 14 bases in between.

This receptor was obtained from a woman aged 55-69 years with COVID-19, enrolled during active disease. Sequenced material: peripheral blood. The chain couples TRBV7-7 to TRBJ2-5; D is possibly TRBD1 (6 bases). CDR3 DNA: TGTGCCAGCAGCCGGGGACAAGCCTTAGAGACCCAGTACTTC. Its translation: CASSRGQALETQYF.